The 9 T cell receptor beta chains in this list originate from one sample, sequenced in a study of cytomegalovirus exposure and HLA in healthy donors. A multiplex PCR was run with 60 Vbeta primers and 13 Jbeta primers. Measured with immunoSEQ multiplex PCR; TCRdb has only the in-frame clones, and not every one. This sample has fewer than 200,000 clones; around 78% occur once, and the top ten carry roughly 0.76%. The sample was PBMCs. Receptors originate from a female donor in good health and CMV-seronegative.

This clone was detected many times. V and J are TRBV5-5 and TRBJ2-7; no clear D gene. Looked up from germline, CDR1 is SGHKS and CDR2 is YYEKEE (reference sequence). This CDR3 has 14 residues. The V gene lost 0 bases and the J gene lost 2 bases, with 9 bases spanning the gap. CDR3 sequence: CASSLELTTYEQYF. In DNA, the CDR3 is TGTGCCAGCAGCTTGGAGCTCACCACCTACGAGCAGTACTTC.

The CDR3 DNA reads as TGCGCCAGCAGAGCGATCGGGGAGCTGTTTTTT. Encoded protein: CASRAIGELFF. The chain is built from TRBV5-1 and TRBJ2-2; D ambiguous. Looked up from germline, CDR1 is SGHRS and CDR2 is YFSETQ. V shed 5 bases and J shed 7 bases, with 6 bases lying between them. This CDR3 is 11 amino acids long. The entire variable domain, with the rest obtained from reference TRBV5-1 and TRBJ2-2, is as follows: KAGVTQTPRYLIKTRGQQVTLSCSPISGHRSVSWYQQTPGQGLQFLFEYFSETQRNKGNFPGRFSGRQFSNSRSEMNVSTLELGDSALYLCASRAIGELFFGEGSRLTVL.

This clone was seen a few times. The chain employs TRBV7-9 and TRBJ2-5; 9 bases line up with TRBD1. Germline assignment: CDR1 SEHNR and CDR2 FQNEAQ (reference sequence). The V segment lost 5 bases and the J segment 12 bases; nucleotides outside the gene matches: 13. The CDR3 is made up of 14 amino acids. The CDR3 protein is CASSLGTGSKREYF. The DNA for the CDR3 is TGTGCCAGCAGCCTCGGGACAGGGTCAAAACGGGAGTACTTC.

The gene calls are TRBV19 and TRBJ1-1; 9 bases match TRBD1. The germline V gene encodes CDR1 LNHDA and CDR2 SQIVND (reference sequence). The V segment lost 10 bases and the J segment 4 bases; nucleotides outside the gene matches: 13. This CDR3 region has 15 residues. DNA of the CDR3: TGTGCCACCTCCCCGGACAGGGGAGGGGGCACTGAAGCTTTCTTT. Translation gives CATSPDRGGGTEAFF. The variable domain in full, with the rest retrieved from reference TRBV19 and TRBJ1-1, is DGGITQSPKYLFRKEGQNVTLSCEQNLNHDAMYWYRQDPGQGLRLIYYSQIVNDFQKGDIAEGYSVSREKKESFPLTVTSAQKNPTAFYLCATSPDRGGGTEAFFGQGTRLTVV.

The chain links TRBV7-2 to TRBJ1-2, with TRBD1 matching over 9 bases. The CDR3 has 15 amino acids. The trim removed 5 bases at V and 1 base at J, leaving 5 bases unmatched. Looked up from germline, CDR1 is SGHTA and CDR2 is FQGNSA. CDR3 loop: CASSEHRGRNYGYTF. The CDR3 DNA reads TGTGCCAGCAGCGAGCACAGGGGGCGTAACTATGGCTACACCTTC.

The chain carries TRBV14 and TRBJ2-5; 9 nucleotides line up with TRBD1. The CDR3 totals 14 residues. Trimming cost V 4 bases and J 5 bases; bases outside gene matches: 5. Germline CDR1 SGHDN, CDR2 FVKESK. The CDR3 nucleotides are TGTGCCAGCAGCCCCGGACAGGGGCCCGAGACCCAGTACTTC. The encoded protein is CASSPGQGPETQYF.

DNA of the CDR3: TGTGCCAGCAGCCAGGGACAGCGTAATTCACCCCTCCACTTT. It codes for CASSQGQRNSPLHF. The V gene is TRBV7-9, the J gene TRBJ1-6, with TRBD1 matching 7 bases. Germline trimming cut 5 bases from V and 6 bases from J; bases unmatched to any gene: 4. CDR3 length: 14 residues. CDR1 SEHNR and CDR2 FQNEAQ come from the germline V gene (reference sequence).

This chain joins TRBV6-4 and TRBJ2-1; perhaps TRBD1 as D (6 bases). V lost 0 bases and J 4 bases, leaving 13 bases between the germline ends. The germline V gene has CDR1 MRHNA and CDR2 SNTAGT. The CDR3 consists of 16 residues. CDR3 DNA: TGTGCCAGCAGTGACTCCGGACAGCAACTTTACAATGAGCAGTTCTTC. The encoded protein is CASSDSGQQLYNEQFF.

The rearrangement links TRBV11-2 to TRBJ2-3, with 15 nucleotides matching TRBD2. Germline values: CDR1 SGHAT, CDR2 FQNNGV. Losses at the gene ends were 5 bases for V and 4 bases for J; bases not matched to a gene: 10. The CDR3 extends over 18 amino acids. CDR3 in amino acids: CASSLPRTSGGVADTQYF. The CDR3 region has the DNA TGTGCCAGCAGCCTCCCCCGGACTAGCGGGGGGGTGGCAGATACGCAGTATTTT.